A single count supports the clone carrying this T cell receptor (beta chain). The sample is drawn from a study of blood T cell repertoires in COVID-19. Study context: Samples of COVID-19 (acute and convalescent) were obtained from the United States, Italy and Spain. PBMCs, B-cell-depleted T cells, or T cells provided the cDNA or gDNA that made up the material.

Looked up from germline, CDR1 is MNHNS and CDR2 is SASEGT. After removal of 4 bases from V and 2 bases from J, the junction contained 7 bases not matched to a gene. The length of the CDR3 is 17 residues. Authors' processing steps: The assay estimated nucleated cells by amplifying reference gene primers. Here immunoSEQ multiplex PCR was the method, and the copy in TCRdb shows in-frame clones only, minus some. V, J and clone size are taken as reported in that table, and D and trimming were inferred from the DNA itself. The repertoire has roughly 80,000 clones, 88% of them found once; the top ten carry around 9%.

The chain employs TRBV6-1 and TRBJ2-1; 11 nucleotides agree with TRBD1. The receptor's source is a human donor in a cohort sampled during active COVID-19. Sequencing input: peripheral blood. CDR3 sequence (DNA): TGTGCCAGCAGTGGCTACCGGGACAGGGGGACCTACAATGAGCAGTTCTTC. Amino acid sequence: CASSGYRDRGTYNEQFF.